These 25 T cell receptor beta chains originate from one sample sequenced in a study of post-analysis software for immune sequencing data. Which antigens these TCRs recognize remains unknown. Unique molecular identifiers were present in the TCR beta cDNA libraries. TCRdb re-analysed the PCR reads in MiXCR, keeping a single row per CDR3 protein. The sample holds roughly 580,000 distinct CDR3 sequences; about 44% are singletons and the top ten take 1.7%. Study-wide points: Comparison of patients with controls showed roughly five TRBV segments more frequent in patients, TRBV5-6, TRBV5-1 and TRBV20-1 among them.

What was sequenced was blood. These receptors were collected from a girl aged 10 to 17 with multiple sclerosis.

CDR3 amino acids: CSVEWANGYEQYF. In DNA form, the CDR3 reads TGCAGCGTTGAGTGGGCCAATGGCTACGAGCAGTACTTC. The V and J genes are TRBV29-1 and TRBJ2-7, with D uncertain. CDR1 is SQVTM and CDR2 is ANQGSEA in the germline V gene. Trimming removed 3 bases from V and 3 bases from J, with 12 bases in between. The CDR3 is made up of 13 amino acids.

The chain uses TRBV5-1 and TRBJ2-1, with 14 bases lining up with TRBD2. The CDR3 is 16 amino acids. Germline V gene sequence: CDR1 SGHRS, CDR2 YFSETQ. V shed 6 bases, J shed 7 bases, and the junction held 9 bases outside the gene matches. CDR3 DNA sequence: TGCGCCAGCAAAACCCTAGGGACTAGCGGGAGTAATGAGCAGTTCTTC. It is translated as CASKTLGTSGSNEQFF.

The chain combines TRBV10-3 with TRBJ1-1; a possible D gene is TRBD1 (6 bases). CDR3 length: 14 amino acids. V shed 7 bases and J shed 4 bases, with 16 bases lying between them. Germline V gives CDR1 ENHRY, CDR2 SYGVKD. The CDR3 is CAINFRQELTEAFF. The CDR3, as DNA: TGTGCCATCAATTTTAGACAGGAACTCACTGAAGCTTTCTTT.

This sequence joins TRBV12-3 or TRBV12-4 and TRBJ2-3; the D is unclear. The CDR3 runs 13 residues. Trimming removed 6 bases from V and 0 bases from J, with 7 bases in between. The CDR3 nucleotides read TGTGCCAGCAGCCACTACAGCACAGATACGCAGTATTTT. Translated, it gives CASSHYSTDTQYF.

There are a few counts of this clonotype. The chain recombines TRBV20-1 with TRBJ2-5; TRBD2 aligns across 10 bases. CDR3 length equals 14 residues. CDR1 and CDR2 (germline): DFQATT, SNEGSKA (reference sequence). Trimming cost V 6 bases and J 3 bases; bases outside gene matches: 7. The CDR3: CSARPAGGEETQYF. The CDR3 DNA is TGCAGTGCGCGGCCAGCGGGGGGGGAAGAGACCCAGTACTTC.

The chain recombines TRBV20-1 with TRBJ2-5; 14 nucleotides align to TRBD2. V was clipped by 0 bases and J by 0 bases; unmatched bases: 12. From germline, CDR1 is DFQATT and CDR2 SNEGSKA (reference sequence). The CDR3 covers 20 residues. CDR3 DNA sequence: TGCAGTGCTAGAGATTTGGAATGGACTAGCGGGAGGACGTACCAAGAGACCCAGTACTTC. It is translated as CSARDLEWTSGRTYQETQYF.

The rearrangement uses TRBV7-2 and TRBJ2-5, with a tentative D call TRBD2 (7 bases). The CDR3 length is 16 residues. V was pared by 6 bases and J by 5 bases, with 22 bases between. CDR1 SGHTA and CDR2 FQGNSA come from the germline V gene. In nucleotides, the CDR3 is TGTGCCAGCAGTCCCCCCCGAGGGGGAGGGCCCGAGACCCAGTACTTC. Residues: CASSPPRGGGPETQYF.

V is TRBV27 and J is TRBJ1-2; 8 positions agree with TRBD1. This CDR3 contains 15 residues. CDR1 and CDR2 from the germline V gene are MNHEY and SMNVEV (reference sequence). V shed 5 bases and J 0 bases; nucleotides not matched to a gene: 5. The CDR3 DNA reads TGTGCCAGCAGTACCCAGGACAGGGCTAACTATGGCTACACCTTC. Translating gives CASSTQDRANYGYTF.

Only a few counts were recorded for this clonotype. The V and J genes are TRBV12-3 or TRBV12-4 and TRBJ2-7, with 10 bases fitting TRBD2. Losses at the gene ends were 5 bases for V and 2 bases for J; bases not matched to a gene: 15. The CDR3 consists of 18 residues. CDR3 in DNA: TGTGCCAGCAGTGGTGGGGGATGGACTAGCGGAAGGCCCTACGAGCAGTACTTC. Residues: CASSGGGWTSGRPYEQYF.

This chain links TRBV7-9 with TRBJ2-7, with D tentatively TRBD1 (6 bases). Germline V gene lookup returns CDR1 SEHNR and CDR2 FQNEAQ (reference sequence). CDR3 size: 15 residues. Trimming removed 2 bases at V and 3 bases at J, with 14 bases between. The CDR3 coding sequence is TGTGCCAGCAGCTTATCCTGGGACAAGGACTACGAGCAGTACTTC. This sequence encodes CASSLSWDKDYEQYF.

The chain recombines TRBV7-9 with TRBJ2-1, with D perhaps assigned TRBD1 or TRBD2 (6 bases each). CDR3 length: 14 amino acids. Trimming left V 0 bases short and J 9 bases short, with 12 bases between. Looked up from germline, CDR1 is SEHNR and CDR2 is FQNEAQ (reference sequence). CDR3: CASSLARGDTEQFF. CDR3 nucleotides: TGTGCCAGCAGCTTAGCGAGGGGGGATACTGAGCAGTTCTTC.

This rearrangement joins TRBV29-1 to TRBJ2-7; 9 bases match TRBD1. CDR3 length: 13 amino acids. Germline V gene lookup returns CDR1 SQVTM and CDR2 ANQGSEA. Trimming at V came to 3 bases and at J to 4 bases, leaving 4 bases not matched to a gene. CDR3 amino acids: CSVDGTGIYEQYF. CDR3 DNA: TGCAGCGTTGATGGGACAGGGATTTACGAGCAGTACTTC.

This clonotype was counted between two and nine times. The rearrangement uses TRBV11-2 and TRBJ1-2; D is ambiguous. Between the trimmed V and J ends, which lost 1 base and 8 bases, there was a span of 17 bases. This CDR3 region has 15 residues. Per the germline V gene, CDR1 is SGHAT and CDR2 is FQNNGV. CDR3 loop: CASSLVGGELEGYTF. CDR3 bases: TGTGCCAGCAGCTTAGTGGGCGGGGAGTTAGAAGGCTACACCTTC.

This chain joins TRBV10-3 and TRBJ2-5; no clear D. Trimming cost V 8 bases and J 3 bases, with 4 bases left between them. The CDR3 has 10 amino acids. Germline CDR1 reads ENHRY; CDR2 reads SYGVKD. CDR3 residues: CAIGEETQYF. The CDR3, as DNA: TGTGCCATCGGGGAAGAGACCCAGTACTTC.

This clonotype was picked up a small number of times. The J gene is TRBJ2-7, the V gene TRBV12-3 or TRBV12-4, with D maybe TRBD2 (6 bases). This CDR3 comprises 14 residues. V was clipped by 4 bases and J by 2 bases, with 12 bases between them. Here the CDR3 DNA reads TGTGCCAGCAGTTCGGGACTGACAGCCTACGAGCAGTACTTC. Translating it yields CASSSGLTAYEQYF.

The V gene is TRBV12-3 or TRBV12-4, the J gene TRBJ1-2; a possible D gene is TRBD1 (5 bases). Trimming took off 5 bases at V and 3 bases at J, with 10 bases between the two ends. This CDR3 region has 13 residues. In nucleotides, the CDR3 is TGTGCCAGCAGTCTCAGGGACTACTATGGCTACACCTTC. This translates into CASSLRDYYGYTF.

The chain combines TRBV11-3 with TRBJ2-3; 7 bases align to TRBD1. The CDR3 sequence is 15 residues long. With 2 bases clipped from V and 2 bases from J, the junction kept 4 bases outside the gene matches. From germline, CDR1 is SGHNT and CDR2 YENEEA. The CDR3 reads CASSLTTGITDTQYF. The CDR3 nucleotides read TGTGCCAGCAGCTTAACGACAGGGATCACAGATACGCAGTATTTT.

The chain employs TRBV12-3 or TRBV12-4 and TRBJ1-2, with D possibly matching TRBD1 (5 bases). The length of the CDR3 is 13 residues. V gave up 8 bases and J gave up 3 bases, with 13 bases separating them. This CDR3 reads CASLGREHYGYTF. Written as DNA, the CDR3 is TGTGCCAGCCTGGGCAGGGAGCACTATGGCTACACCTTC.

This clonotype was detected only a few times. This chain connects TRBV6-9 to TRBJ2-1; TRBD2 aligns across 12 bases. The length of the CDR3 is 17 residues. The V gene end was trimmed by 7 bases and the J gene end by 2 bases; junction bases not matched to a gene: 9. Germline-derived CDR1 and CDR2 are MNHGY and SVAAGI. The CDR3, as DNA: TGTGCCAGCATTTCGACTAGCGGGAGAGGGGCCTACAATGAGCAGTTCTTC. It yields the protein CASISTSGRGAYNEQFF.

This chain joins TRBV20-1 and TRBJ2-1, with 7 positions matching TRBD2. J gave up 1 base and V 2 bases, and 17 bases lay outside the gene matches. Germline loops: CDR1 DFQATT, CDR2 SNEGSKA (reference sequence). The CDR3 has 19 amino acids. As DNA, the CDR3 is TGCAGTGCTAGAAGCCCCGAACTAGCGAGATATAAATCCTACAATGAGCAGTTCTTC. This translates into CSARSPELARYKSYNEQFF.

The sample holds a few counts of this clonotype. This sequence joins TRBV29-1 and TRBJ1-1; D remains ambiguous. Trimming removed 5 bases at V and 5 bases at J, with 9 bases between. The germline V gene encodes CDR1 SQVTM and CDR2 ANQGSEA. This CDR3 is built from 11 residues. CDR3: CSVLGGTEAFF. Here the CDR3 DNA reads TGCAGCGTTCTGGGAGGTACTGAAGCTTTCTTT.

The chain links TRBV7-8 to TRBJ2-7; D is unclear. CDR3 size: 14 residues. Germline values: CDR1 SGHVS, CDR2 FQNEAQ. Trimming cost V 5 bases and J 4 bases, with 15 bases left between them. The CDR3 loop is CASSGRWSSYEQYF. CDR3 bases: TGTGCCAGCAGCGGACGGTGGTCCTCGTACGAGCAGTACTTC.

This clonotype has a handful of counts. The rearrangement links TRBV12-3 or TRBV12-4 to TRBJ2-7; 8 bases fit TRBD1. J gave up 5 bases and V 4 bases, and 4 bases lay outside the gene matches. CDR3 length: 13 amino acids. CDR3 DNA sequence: TGTGCCAGCAGTTCAGGACAGGGCCACGAGCAGTACTTC. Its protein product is CASSSGQGHEQYF.

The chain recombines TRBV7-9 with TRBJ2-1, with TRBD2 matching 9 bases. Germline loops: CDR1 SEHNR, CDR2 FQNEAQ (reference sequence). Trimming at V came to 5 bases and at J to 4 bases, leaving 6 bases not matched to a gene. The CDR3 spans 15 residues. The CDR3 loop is CASSRASGTYNEQFF. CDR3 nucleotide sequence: TGTGCCAGCAGCCGGGCTAGCGGGACATACAATGAGCAGTTCTTC.

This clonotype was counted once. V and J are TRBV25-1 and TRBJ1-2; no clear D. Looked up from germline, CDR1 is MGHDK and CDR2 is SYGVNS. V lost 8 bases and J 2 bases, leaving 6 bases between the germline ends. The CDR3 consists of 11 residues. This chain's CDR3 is CASALNYGYTF. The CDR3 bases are TGTGCCAGCGCCTTAAACTATGGCTACACCTTC.